This T cell receptor (beta chain) appears in the sequencing data of a study of shared clonotypes between healthy human individuals. A deep-level run was used for the assay. Repertoires were generated with immunoSEQ multiplex PCR, while TCRdb's copy carries only in-frame clones and drops some. The data hold about 1.1 million clones, with around 78% observed a single time. This CDR3 is built from 16 residues. The V gene's germline CDR1 is MDHEN and CDR2 SYDVKM. Study conclusions and caveats: Only blood was sampled; tissue repertoires likely differ.

With respect to this clone: The antigen remains unidentified. Its ends do not fully match the called genes, so a read error is possible.

Sequencing was carried out using memory CD4+ T cells from PBMCs. Subset here: CD45RA-negative fraction. V and J are TRBV28 and TRBJ2-1, with 10 bases lining up with TRBD2. This sequence was found in a man between 18 and 29 years old in good health. Some clones in this sample may be carry-over from other donors' samples. CDR3 in DNA: TGTGCCAGCAGTTTCCTAGCGGGAGACTCCCACAATGAGCAGTTCTTC. It yields the protein CASSFLAGDSHNEQFF.